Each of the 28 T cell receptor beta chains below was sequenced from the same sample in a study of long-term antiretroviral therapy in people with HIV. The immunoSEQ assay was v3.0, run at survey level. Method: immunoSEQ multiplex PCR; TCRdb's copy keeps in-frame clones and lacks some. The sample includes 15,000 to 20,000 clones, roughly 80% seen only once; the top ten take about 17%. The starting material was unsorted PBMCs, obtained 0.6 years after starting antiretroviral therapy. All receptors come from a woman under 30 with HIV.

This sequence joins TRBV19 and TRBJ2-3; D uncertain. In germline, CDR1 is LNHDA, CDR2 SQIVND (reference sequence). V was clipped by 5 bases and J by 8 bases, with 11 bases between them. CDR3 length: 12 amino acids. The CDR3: CASSLTGVTQYF. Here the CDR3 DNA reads TGTGCCAGTAGTTTGACGGGTGTTACGCAGTATTTT. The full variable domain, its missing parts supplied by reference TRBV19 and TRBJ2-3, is DGGITQSPKYLFRKEGQNVTLSCEQNLNHDAMYWYRQDPGQGLRLIYYSQIVNDFQKGDIAEGYSVSREKKESFPLTVTSAQKNPTAFYLCASSLTGVTQYFGPGTRLTVL.

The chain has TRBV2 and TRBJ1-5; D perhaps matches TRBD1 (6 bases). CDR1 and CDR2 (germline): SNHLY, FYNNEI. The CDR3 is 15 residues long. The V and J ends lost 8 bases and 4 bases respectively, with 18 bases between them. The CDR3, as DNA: TGTGCCAGCGGTTTACTTAGGGGGGATAATCAGCCCCAGCATTTT. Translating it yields CASGLLRGDNQPQHF.

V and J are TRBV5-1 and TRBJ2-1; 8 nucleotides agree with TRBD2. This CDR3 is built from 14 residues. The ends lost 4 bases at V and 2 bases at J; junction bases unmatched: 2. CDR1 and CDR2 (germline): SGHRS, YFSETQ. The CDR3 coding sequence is TGCGCCAGCAGCCCGGGGGGGGCCTACAATGAGCAGTTCTTC. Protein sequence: CASSPGGAYNEQFF.

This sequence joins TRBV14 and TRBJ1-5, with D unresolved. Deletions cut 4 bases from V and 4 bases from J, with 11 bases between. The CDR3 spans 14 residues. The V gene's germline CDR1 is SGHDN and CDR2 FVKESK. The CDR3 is CASSPSTVNQPQHF. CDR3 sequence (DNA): TGTGCCAGCAGCCCGTCGACCGTTAATCAGCCCCAGCATTTT. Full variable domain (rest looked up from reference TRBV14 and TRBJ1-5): EAGVTQFPSHSVIEKGQTVTLRCDPISGHDNLYWYRRVMGKEIKFLLHFVKESKQDESGMPNNRFLAERTGGTYSTLKVQPAELEDSGVYFCASSPSTVNQPQHFGDGTRLSIL.

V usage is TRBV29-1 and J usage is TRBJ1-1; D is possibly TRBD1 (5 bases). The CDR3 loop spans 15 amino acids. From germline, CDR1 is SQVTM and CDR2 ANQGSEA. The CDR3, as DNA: TGCAGTTCGGCCCCTGGGTGGGGGATGAACACTGAAGCTTTCTTT. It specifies CSSAPGWGMNTEAFF. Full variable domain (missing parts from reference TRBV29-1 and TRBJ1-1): SAVISQKPSRDICQRGTSLTIQCQVDSQVTMMFWYRQQPGQSLTLIATANQGSEATYESGFVIDKFPISRPNLTFSTLTVSNMSPEDSSIYLCSSAPGWGMNTEAFFGQGTRLTVV.

The CDR3 region has the DNA TGTGCCAGCAGCCCCGTAGCGGGGGCCGGTATAGATACGCAGTATTTT. Its translation is CASSPVAGAGIDTQYF. The rearrangement links TRBV7-8 to TRBJ2-3; 9 nucleotides match TRBD2. Germline CDR1 SGHVS, CDR2 FQNEAQ. The CDR3 is 16 amino acids. V gave up 5 bases and J gave up 5 bases; unmatched junction bases: 11.

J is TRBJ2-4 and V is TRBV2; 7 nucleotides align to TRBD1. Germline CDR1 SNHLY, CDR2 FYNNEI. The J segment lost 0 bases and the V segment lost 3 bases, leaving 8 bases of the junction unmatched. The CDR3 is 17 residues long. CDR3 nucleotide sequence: TGTGCCAGCAGTGATACGGACAGGACCCTAGCCAAAAACATTCAGTACTTC. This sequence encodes CASSDTDRTLAKNIQYF.

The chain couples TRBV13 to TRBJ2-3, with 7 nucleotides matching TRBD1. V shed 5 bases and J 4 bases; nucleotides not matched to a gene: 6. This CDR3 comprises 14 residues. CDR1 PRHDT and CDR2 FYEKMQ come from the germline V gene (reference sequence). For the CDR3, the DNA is TGTGCCAGCAGCGGAGACAGGGACCCAGATACGCAGTATTTT. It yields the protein CASSGDRDPDTQYF.

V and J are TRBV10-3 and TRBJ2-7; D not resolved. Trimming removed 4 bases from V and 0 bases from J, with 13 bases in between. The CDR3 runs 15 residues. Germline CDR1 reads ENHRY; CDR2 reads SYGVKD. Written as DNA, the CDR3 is TGTGCCATCAGTGTTAGCAGGTTTAACTCCTACGAGCAGTACTTC. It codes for CAISVSRFNSYEQYF.

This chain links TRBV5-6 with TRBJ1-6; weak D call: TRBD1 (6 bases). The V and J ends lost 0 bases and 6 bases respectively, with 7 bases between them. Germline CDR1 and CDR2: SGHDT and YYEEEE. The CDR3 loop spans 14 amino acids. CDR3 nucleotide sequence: TGTGCCAGCAGCTTGGAACAGGGTAATTCACCCCTCCACTTT. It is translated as CASSLEQGNSPLHF.

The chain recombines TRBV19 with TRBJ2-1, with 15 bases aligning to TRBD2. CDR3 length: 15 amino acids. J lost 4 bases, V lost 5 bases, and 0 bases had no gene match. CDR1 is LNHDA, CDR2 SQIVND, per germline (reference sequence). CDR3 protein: CASSGLAGGYNEQFF. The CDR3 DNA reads TGTGCCAGTAGTGGACTAGCGGGGGGGTACAATGAGCAGTTCTTC.

The DNA of the CDR3 is TGCGCCAGCAGCCAAGTCATTGACTCACCTAACTATGGCTACACCTTC. Protein product: CASSQVIDSPNYGYTF. The chain is built from TRBV4-3 and TRBJ1-2, with D hard to call. The CDR3 has 16 amino acids. V was shortened by 1 base and J by 0 bases, with 12 bases between the two germline ends. The germline CDR1 and CDR2 sequences are LGHNA and YSLEER.

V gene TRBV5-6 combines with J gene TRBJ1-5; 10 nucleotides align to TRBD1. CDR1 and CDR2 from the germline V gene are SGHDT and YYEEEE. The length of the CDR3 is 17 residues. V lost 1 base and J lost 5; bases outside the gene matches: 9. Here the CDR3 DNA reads TGTGCCAGCAGCTTGATGGCTGGGACAGGGGTATATCAGCCCCAGCATTTT. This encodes CASSLMAGTGVYQPQHF.

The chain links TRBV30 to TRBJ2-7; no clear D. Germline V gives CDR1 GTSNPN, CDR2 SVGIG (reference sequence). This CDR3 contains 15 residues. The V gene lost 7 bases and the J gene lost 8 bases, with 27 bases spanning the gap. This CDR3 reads CASRFMGGPTVKQYF. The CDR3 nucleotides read TGTGCCTCAAGATTTATGGGCGGACCTACAGTCAAGCAGTACTTC.

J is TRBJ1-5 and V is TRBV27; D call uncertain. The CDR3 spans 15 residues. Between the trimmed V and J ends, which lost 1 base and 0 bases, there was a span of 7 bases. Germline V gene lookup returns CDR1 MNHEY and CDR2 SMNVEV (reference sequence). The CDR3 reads CASSLFGDSNQPQHF. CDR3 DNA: TGTGCCAGCAGTTTATTTGGTGATAGCAATCAGCCCCAGCATTTT.

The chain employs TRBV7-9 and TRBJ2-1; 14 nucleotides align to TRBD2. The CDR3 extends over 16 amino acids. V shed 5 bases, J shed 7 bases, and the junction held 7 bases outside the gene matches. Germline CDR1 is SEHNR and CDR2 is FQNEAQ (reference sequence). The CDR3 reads CASSPTSGGGKNEQFF. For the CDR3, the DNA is TGTGCCAGCAGCCCGACTAGCGGGGGGGGTAAGAATGAGCAGTTCTTC.

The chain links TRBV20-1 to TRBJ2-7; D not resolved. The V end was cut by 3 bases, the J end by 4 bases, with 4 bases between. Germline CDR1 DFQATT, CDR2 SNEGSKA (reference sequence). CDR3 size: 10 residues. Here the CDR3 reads CSASSYEQYF. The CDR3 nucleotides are TGCAGTGCTAGCTCTTACGAGCAGTACTTC.

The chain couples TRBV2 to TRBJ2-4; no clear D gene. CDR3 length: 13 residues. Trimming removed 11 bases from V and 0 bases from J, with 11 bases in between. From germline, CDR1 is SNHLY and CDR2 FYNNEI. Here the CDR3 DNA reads TGTGCCGGTAATACCGAAGCCAAAAACATTCAGTACTTC. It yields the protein CAGNTEAKNIQYF.

CDR3 sequence (DNA): TGTGCCAGCAGCGATTCCCGACATGGTGGCTACACCTTC. Translated: CASSDSRHGGYTF. V is TRBV9 and J is TRBJ1-2; D is unclear. The germline V gene encodes CDR1 SGDLS and CDR2 YYNGEE. Deletions cut 3 bases from V and 7 bases from J, with 13 bases between. The CDR3 spans 13 residues.

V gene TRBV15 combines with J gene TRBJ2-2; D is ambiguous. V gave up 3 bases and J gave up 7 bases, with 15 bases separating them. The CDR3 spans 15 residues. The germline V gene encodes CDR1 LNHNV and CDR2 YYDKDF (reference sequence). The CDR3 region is CATSRRKPLGGELFF. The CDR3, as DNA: TGTGCCACCAGCAGGCGTAAACCCCTAGGCGGGGAGCTGTTTTTT.

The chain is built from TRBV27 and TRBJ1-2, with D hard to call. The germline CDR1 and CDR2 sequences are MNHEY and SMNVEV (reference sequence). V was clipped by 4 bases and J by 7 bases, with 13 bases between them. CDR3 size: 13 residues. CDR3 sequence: CASSYGLRSGYTF. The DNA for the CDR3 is TGTGCCAGCAGTTACGGATTGCGGAGTGGCTACACCTTC.

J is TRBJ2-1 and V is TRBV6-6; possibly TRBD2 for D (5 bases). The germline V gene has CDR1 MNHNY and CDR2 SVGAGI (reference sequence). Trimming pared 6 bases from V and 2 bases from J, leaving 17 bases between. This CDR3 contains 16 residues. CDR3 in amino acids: CASRKAGISAYNEQFF. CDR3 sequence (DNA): TGTGCCAGCAGGAAGGCCGGGATTAGCGCCTACAATGAGCAGTTCTTC.

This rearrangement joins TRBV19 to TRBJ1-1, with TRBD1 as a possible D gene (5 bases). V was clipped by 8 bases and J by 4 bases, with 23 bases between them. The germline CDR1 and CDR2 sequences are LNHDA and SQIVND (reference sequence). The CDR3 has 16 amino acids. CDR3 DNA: TGTGCCAGTCACCCAAGCCCAGGGAGGGGAACCACTGAAGCTTTCTTT. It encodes CASHPSPGRGTTEAFF.

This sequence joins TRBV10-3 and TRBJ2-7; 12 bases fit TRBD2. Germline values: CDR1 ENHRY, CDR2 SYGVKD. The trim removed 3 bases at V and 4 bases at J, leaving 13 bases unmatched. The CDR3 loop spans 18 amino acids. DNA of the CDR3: TGTGCCATCAGTGAACTCGCGGGACTAGCGGGTTGGCGGTACGAGCAGTACTTC. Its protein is CAISELAGLAGWRYEQYF.

In nucleotides, the CDR3 is TGTGCCAGCAGCTTGGGTGCTTATAATTCACCCCTCCACTTT. This codes for CASSLGAYNSPLHF. V and J are TRBV7-2 and TRBJ1-6, with D unresolved. Trimming shortened V by 3 bases and J by 4 bases, and 7 bases separated the two germline ends. The CDR3 length is 14 residues. Germline CDR1 SGHTA, CDR2 FQGNSA.

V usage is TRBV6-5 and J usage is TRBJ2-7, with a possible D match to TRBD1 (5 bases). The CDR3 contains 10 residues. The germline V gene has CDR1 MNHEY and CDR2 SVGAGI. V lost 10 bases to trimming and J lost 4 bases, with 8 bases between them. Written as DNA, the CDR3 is TGTGCCATACAGGATTACGAGCAGTACTTC. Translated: CAIQDYEQYF.

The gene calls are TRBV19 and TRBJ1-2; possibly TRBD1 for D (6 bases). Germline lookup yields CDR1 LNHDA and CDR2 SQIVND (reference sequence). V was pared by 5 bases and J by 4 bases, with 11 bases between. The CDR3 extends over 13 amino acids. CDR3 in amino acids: CASSAGAIYGYTF. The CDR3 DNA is TGTGCCAGTAGTGCAGGGGCCATCTATGGCTACACCTTC.

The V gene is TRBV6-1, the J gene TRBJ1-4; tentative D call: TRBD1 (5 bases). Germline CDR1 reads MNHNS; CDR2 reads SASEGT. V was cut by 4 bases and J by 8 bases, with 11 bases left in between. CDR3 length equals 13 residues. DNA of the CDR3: TGTGCCAGCAGTGCGGACAAGGAGGAAAAACTGTTTTTT. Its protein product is CASSADKEEKLFF.